What follows are 24 T cell receptor beta chains derived from one specimen sequenced in a study of TET2 disruption in CD19-targeted CAR T cells. As for treatment: autologous CTL019 cells: CD19 CAR with 4-1BB and CD3 zeta domains. The repertoire was sequenced with immunoSEQ multiplex PCR; TCRdb's copy has only in-frame clones and lacks some. The sample has 20,000 to 30,000 clones. Their cognate antigens are unknown. The sample consisted of CD8- CAR+ T cells sorted from cultured blood T cells, taken for CD19 CAR T cell therapy. Subset here: CD8-negative CAR-positive T cells from the infusion product. Every receptor here comes from a man aged 70-80 years with chronic lymphocytic leukemia.

Note on this clone: Germline and junction disagree at one end, which may indicate a read error. The read terminates 3 residues before the CDR3 end, so the remaining end is supplied by the germline J gene. The chain couples TRBV4-2 to TRBJ1-4; unclear D gene. The CDR3 is 14 residues long. Looked up from germline, CDR1 is LGHNA and CDR2 is YNFKEQ. The sequenced CDR3 bases are TGCGCCAGCAGCCAACGGACTGAGGATGAAAAA. Amino acids: CASSQRTEDEK. The whole CDR3 region reads CASSQRTEDEKLFF.

As regards this clone: From the germline J gene comes the end of the CDR3, since the read stops 3 residues before it. The genes are TRBV12-3 or TRBV12-4 and TRBJ2-7; 7 nucleotides line up with TRBD1. The CDR3 is made up of 13 amino acids. With 6 bases clipped from V and 3 bases from J, the junction kept 5 bases outside the gene matches. CDR3 bases read: TGTGCCAGCAGAAAGGGACAGAACTACGAG. This sequence encodes CASRKGQNYE. The whole CDR3 is CASRKGQNYEQYF.

Concerning this clone itself: The read gets to within 3 residues of the CDR3 end, and the germline J gene fills in the rest. This chain links TRBV12-5 with TRBJ2-5, with 10 bases identical to TRBD2. The V and J ends lost 3 bases and 7 bases, in that order; junction bases with no gene match: 5. CDR1 and CDR2 (germline): LGHNT, FRNRAP. The CDR3 spans 14 residues. CDR3 protein: CASGLVAGGGTQYF. The covered CDR3 bases are TGTGCTAGTGGTTTAGTAGCGGGGGGTGGGACC.

On this clone: A junction end diverges from the germline sequence, so it may reflect a read error. The identical CDR3 is also encoded by other nucleotide sequences in the sample. Incomplete CDR3 DNA: TGCAGTGCTAGAGATCTAACAGGGACGGGAAACACT. Its protein product is CSARDLTGTGNT. The entire CDR3 is CSARDLTGTGNTIYF. V is TRBV20-1 and J is TRBJ1-3; D possibly corresponds to TRBD1 (6 bases). The read ends 3 residues shy of where the CDR3 ends; the end is completed using the germline J gene. CDR1 is DFQATT and CDR2 is SNEGSKA in the germline V gene (reference sequence). This CDR3 is built from 15 residues.

Details on this clone: The read gets to within 3 residues of the CDR3 end, and the germline J gene fills in the rest. The sample contains more than one DNA sequence encoding this CDR3. V is TRBV6-2 or TRBV6-3 and J is TRBJ1-2; 8 bases agree with TRBD1. CDR1 MNHEY and CDR2 SVGEGT come from the germline V gene. Losses at the gene ends were 6 bases for V and 5 bases for J; bases not matched to a gene: 11. The CDR3 contains 15 residues. The covered CDR3 bases are TGTGCCAGCAGAGATGGACAGGGAGGTTCGTATGGC. Translation gives CASRDGQGGSYG. The entire CDR3 protein is CASRDGQGGSYGYTF.

Remarks on this clone: The read is 3 residues too short to cover the CDR3 end, so that end is filled in from the germline J gene. The chain is built from TRBV7-4 and TRBJ1-2, with D maybe TRBD1 (5 bases). Germline loops: CDR1 SGHVT, CDR2 SQSDAQ. The CDR3 is 13 amino acids. CDR3 sequence reads: CASSLGGANDYTF. The covered CDR3 bases are TGTGCCAGCAGCTTAGGAGGGGCCAATGAC.

Points on this clone: The read finishes 3 residues shy of the CDR3 end, and the germline J gene is used to complete it. This rearrangement joins TRBV9 to TRBJ2-5; D may be TRBD2 (5 bases). Germline V gene lookup returns CDR1 SGDLS and CDR2 YYNGEE. The CDR3 sequence is 16 residues long. The germline V and J ends were trimmed by 0 bases and 7 bases, with 19 bases remaining between them. The CDR3 region is CASSVAPQDSKSTQYF. CDR3 DNA (partial): TGTGCCAGCAGCGTAGCTCCCCAGGACTCCAAATCGACC.

For this clone: The read ends 3 residues before the CDR3 terminus; that terminus is restored from the germline J gene. The chain couples TRBV7-6 to TRBJ1-1, with a possible D match to TRBD1 (5 bases). Germline CDR1 and CDR2: SGHVS and FNYEAQ. Trimming cost V 2 bases and J 2 bases, with 12 bases left between them. The CDR3 loop spans 15 amino acids. The DNA read from the CDR3 is TGTGCCAGCAGCTTATTAACAGGAGGTAACACTGAA. This encodes CASSLLTGGNTE. The full CDR3 reads CASSLLTGGNTEAFF.

Regarding this clone: The read is 3 residues too short to cover the CDR3 end, so that end is filled in from the germline J gene. The V and J genes are TRBV19 and TRBJ2-5; 12 nucleotides align to TRBD2. The CDR3 is made up of 14 amino acids. Germline loops: CDR1 LNHDA, CDR2 SQIVND (reference sequence). Trimming removed 7 bases from V and 2 bases from J; junction bases left unmatched: 2. CDR3 protein: CASTGLAGQETQYF. The sequenced CDR3 bases are TGTGCCAGTACCGGACTAGCGGGGCAAGAGACC.

In the case of this clone: The read halts 3 residues ahead of the CDR3 end, with the missing end drawn from the germline J gene. V and J are TRBV9 and TRBJ2-1, with unresolved D. Trimming stripped 0 bases from V and 0 bases from J, with 7 bases between. The CDR3 is 15 amino acids. Germline V CDR1 and CDR2: SGDLS, YYNGEE. The CDR3: CASSVGSNSYNEQFF. The covered CDR3 bases are TGTGCCAGCAGCGTAGGCTCTAACTCCTACAATGAG.

Turning to this clone: The observed sequence ends 3 residues before the CDR3 terminus, with the missing tail filled in from the germline J gene. The chain carries TRBV5-1 and TRBJ2-3; 8 bases are a match to TRBD1. Germline V gene sequence: CDR1 SGHRS, CDR2 YFSETQ. The CDR3 is 16 amino acids. V was pared by 2 bases and J by 4 bases, with 9 bases of the junction left unmatched. The CDR3 bases that were read are TGCGCCAGCAGCTTCGGGAGACAGGGGTCCGCAGATACG. Translated, it gives CASSFGRQGSADT. The full CDR3 protein is CASSFGRQGSADTQYF. Full variable domain (missing parts from reference TRBV5-1 and TRBJ2-3): KAGVTQTPRYLIKTRGQQVTLSCSPISGHRSVSWYQQTPGQGLQFLFEYFSETQRNKGNFPGRFSGRQFSNSRSEMNVSTLELGDSALYLCASSFGRQGSADTQYFGPGTRLTVL.

Worth noting for this clone: The read finishes 3 residues shy of the CDR3 end, and the germline J gene is used to complete it. The chain couples TRBV20-1 to TRBJ2-4; 10 bases agree with TRBD1. This CDR3 spans 15 amino acids. CDR1 is DFQATT and CDR2 is SNEGSKA in the germline V gene (reference sequence). The CDR3 here is CSASYGTGVVETQYF. Partial CDR3 DNA: TGCAGTGCTAGTTATGGGACAGGGGTTGTAGAGACT.

Partial CDR3 DNA: TGCGCCAGCAGCCGGAGTAGCGGGGACCCCTCCACG. Translating gives CASSRSSGDPST. Given in full, the CDR3 is CASSRSSGDPSTQYF. The rearrangement links TRBV4-1 to TRBJ2-3, with TRBD2 matching over 8 bases. The read ends 3 residues early relative to the CDR3; the germline J gene fills the gap. Germline V lookup: CDR1 MGHRA, CDR2 YSYEKL. The CDR3 extends over 15 amino acids.

The CDR3 DNA, read in part, is TGTGCCAGTAGTGAACAGGGGTTGAATTCACCC. Translated, it gives CASSEQGLNSP. The whole CDR3 is CASSEQGLNSPLHF. The chain is built from TRBV19 and TRBJ1-6, with 7 nucleotides matching TRBD1. The read terminates 3 residues before the CDR3 end, so the remaining end is supplied by the germline J gene. The V gene end was trimmed by 5 bases and the J gene end by 7 bases; junction bases not matched to a gene: 5. The CDR3 extends over 14 amino acids. Germline values: CDR1 LNHDA, CDR2 SQIVND (reference sequence).

Regarding this clone: The observed sequence ends 3 residues before the CDR3 terminus, with the missing tail filled in from the germline J gene. The V call is TRBV7-9, the J call TRBJ1-2; weak D call: TRBD1 (5 bases). This CDR3 is 13 amino acids long. The germline V gene encodes CDR1 SEHNR and CDR2 FQNEAQ (reference sequence). Partial CDR3 DNA: TGTGCCAGCAGCTTAGCAGGGGCAGATACC. It encodes CASSLAGADT. The whole CDR3 reads CASSLAGADTYTF.

As concerns this clone: One end of the junction does not line up with germline, which may come from a read error. The read halts 3 residues ahead of the CDR3 end, with the missing end drawn from the germline J gene. The same CDR3 is also encoded by other DNA sequences in this sample. The V and J genes are TRBV5-1 and TRBJ1-3, with 9 bases fitting TRBD1. The CDR3 runs to 20 residues. Per germline, CDR1 SGHRS and CDR2 YFSETQ. CDR3 DNA, as far as it was read: TGCGCCAGCAGCTTGACTCTCCCCGGGACAGGGAATGGAAAGGGAAACACT. It translates to CASSLTLPGTGNGKGNT. The full CDR3 sequence reads CASSLTLPGTGNGKGNTIYF.

CDR3 protein: CAWEWVGGKGTEAFF. Incomplete CDR3 DNA: TGTGCCTGGGAATGGGTGGGGGGAAAGGGCACTGAA. The rearrangement joins TRBV30 to TRBJ1-1, with a tentative D call TRBD1 (5 bases). The CDR3 end is not reached by the read, which stops 3 residues before it; the germline J gene fills it in. The CDR3 covers 15 residues. Trimming took 5 bases from V and 4 from J, leaving 20 bases between them. Germline V lookup: CDR1 GTSNPN, CDR2 SVGIG (reference sequence).

Comment on this clone: The sequence runs out 3 residues before the end of the CDR3; the remainder is reconstructed from the germline J gene. The chain carries TRBV19 and TRBJ1-2; D possibly corresponds to TRBD1 (5 bases). The CDR3 has 15 amino acids. Per the germline V gene, CDR1 is LNHDA and CDR2 is SQIVND (reference sequence). Here the CDR3 reads CASNARTSGATDYTF. Incomplete CDR3 DNA: TGTGCCAGTAACGCCCGGACTAGCGGGGCCACTGAC.

About this clone itself: The missing CDR3 end, 3 residues past where the read stops, is filled in from the germline J gene. V and J are TRBV7-6 and TRBJ1-2, with D unresolved. CDR1 and CDR2 from the germline V gene are SGHVS and FNYEAQ. The CDR3 consists of 16 residues. The CDR3 reads CASSRTLAAGTDTYTF. Incomplete CDR3 DNA: TGTGCCAGCAGTCGAACCCTAGCAGCCGGCACAGATACC.

Of note for this clone: The read gets to within 3 residues of the CDR3 end, and the germline J gene fills in the rest. The V call is TRBV5-1, the J call TRBJ1-1; 8 bases are shared with TRBD1. V trimming: 6 bases; J trimming: 4 bases; junction bases outside the gene matches: 8. The germline V gene encodes CDR1 SGHRS and CDR2 YFSETQ. This CDR3 is 14 amino acids long. The sequenced CDR3 bases are TGCGCCAGCAACCAAGGACAGGGAGTCACTGAA. It encodes CASNQGQGVTE. The CDR3 in its entirety is CASNQGQGVTEAFF. The entire variable domain, with the rest obtained from reference TRBV5-1 and TRBJ1-1, is as follows: KAGVTQTPRYLIKTRGQQVTLSCSPISGHRSVSWYQQTPGQGLQFLFEYFSETQRNKGNFPGRFSGRQFSNSRSEMNVSTLELGDSALYLCASNQGQGVTEAFFGQGTRLTVV.

Remarks on this clone: The read ends 3 residues early relative to the CDR3; the germline J gene fills the gap. This chain joins TRBV19 and TRBJ2-4, with D tentatively TRBD2 (5 bases). Germline V gene sequence: CDR1 LNHDA, CDR2 SQIVND (reference sequence). CDR3 size: 16 residues. CDR3 loop: CASSRSQWQADYGQYF. The covered CDR3 bases are TGTGCCAGTAGTAGATCCCAATGGCAAGCTGACTATGGT.

Comment on this clone: This sample also contains other DNA sequences that code for the same CDR3. The CDR3 spells CASSPPLAGGPRETAFF. The covered CDR3 bases are TGTGCCAGCTCACCACCCCTAGCGGGGGGGCCAAGGGAGACC. The chain carries TRBV18 and TRBJ1-1; tentatively, D is TRBD1 (6 bases). The read ends 3 residues shy of where the CDR3 ends; the end is completed using the germline J gene. Germline CDR1 reads KGHSH; CDR2 reads LQKENI. This CDR3 contains 17 residues.

On this clone: The CDR3 extends 3 residues past the end of the read, so its final part is completed from the germline J gene. This chain connects TRBV11-2 to TRBJ1-1; the D is unclear. CDR3 length: 12 residues. From germline, CDR1 is SGHAT and CDR2 FQNNGV. V lost 4 bases and J lost 4, with 7 bases in between. The covered CDR3 bases are TGTGCCAGCAGCTCACAACGCACTGAA. It codes for CASSSQRTE. The whole CDR3 protein reads CASSSQRTEAFF.

About this clone itself: The read terminates 3 residues before the CDR3 end, so the remaining end is supplied by the germline J gene. The rearrangement links TRBV7-3 to TRBJ1-2; 10 nucleotides line up with TRBD1. The CDR3 runs to 17 residues. The germline CDR1 and CDR2 sequences are SGHTA and FQGTGA. With 3 bases clipped from V and 7 bases from J, the junction kept 14 bases outside the gene matches. The DNA read from the CDR3 is TGTGCCAGCAGCTTTTCGGGGGACAGGGGATTGATAGGTGGC. Its translation: CASSFSGDRGLIGG. The entire CDR3 is CASSFSGDRGLIGGYTF.